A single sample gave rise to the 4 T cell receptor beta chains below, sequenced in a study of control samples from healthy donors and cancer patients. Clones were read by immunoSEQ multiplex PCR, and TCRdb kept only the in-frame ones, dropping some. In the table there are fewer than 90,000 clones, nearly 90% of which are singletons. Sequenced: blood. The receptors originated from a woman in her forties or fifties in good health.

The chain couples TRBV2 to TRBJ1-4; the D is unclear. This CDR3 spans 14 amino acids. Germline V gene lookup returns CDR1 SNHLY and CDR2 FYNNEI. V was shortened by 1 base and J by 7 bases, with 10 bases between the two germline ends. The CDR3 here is CASSEDLSIEKLFF. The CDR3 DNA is TGTGCCAGCAGTGAAGATCTCAGTATTGAAAAACTGTTTTTT.

DNA of the CDR3: TGTGCCAGCTCACCGACCGTGGGGGGCTACTACACTGAAGCTTTCTTT. It codes for CASSPTVGGYYTEAFF. The rearrangement uses TRBV18 and TRBJ1-1; D is perhaps TRBD1 (6 bases). The germline V and J ends were trimmed by 3 bases and 3 bases, with 17 bases remaining between them. The CDR3 loop spans 16 amino acids. Germline CDR1 is KGHSH and CDR2 is LQKENI.

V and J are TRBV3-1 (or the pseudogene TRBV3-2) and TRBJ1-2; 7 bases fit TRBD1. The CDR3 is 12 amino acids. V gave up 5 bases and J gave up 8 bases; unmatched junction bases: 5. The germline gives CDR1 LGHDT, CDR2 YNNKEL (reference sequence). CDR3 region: CASSYRGGGYTF. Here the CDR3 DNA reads TGTGCCAGCAGCTACAGGGGCGGCGGCTACACCTTC.

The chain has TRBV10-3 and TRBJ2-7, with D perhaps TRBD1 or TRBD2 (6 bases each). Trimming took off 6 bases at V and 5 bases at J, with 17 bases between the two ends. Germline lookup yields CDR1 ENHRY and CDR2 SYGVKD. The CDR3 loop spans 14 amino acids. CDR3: CAIRADGGRNEQYF. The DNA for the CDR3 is TGTGCCATCAGGGCGGATGGGGGGCGGAACGAGCAGTACTTC.